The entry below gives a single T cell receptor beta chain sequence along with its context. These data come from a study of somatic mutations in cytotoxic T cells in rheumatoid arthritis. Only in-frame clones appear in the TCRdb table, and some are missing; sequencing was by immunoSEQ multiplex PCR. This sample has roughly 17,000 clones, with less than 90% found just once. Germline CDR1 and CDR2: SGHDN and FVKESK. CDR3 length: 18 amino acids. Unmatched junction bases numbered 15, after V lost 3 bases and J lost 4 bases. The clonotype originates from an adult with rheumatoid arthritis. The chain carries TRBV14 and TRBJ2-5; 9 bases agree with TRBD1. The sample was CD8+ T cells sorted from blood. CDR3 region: CASSQDDRDRAIRETQYF. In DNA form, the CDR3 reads TGTGCCAGCAGCCAGGACGACCGGGACAGGGCGATTCGAGAGACCCAGTACTTC.